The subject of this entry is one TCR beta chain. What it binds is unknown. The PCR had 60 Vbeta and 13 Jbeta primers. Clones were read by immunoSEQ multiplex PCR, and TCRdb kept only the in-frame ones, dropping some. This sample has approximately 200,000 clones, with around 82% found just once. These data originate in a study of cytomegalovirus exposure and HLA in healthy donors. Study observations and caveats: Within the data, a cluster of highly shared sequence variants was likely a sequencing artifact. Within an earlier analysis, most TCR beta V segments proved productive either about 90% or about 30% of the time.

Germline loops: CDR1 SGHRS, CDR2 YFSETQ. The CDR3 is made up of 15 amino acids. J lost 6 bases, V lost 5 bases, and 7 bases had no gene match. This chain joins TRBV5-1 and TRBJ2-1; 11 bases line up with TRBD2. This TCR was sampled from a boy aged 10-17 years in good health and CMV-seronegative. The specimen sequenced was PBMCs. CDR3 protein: CASSLSGGAVNEQFF. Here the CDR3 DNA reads TGCGCCAGCAGTCTTAGCGGGGGGGCTGTCAATGAGCAGTTCTTC.